The 8 T cell receptor beta chains reported below all come from one sample, sequenced in a study of human T cells and chemical hapten exposure. From the RACE reads, TCRdb called clonotypes with MiXCR, one entry per CDR3 protein. In the table there are about 55,000 distinct CDR3 sequences, approximately 9.6% of which are singletons. Sample time point: pre-sensitization, week 0. The treatment is: therapeutic diphenylcyclopropenone sensitization with weekly scalp DPC. Total RNA extraction was carried out from unfractionated whole blood. The sequencing here drew on whole blood, taken in connection with sensitization to the hapten diphenylcyclopropenone (DPC). These receptors all stem from a woman aged 25 to 39 with alopecia areata. Some clones in this sample may be carry-over from other donors' samples.

V usage is TRBV6-5 and J usage is TRBJ2-5, with 8 bases lining up with TRBD1. The CDR3 runs 14 residues. Germline values: CDR1 MNHEY, CDR2 SVGAGI. The junction had 8 bases not matched to a gene; V was cut back by 7 bases and J by 4 bases. For the CDR3, the DNA is TGTGCCAGCACGGGCAGGGGGCGTAGAGAGACCCAGTACTTC. Protein: CASTGRGRRETQYF.

This rearrangement joins TRBV29-1 to TRBJ2-1; a weak D match, TRBD2 (6 bases). V lost 4 bases, J lost 8 bases, and 6 bases lay in between. Germline-derived CDR1 and CDR2 are SQVTM and ANQGSEA. This CDR3 comprises 10 residues. The CDR3 protein is CSVGGDEQFF. The CDR3 bases are TGCAGCGTTGGCGGGGATGAGCAGTTCTTC.

In this sample, this clonotype turned up a few times. The chain combines TRBV12-3 or TRBV12-4 with TRBJ1-1, with 8 positions matching TRBD1. V shed 6 bases and J 5 bases; nucleotides not matched to a gene: 11. The CDR3 totals 15 residues. The CDR3 DNA sequence: TGTGCCAGCAGACCGACAGGGGAAGGGCTTACTGAAGCTTTCTTT. It encodes CASRPTGEGLTEAFF.

This clonotype came up a few times. The chain has TRBV4-2 and TRBJ2-5; TRBD1 is a possible D gene (6 bases). Looked up from germline, CDR1 is LGHNA and CDR2 is YNFKEQ. The ends were cut back, 3 bases at V and 4 bases at J, with 12 bases in the middle. The CDR3 spans 14 residues. DNA for the CDR3: TGTGCCAGCAGCCAGAACCAGGGGAGAGAGACCCAGTACTTC. Its translation is CASSQNQGRETQYF.

This chain joins TRBV28 and TRBJ1-2, with TRBD1 matching over 9 bases. Germline CDR1 is MDHEN and CDR2 is SYDVKM. Trimming removed 6 bases from V and 8 bases from J; junction bases left unmatched: 7. The CDR3 has 13 residues. CDR3 protein: CASRKQGADGYTF. The CDR3 DNA reads as TGTGCCAGCAGGAAACAGGGGGCAGACGGCTACACCTTC.

This rearrangement joins TRBV10-3 to TRBJ2-1; 7 bases are shared with TRBD2. Germline V gene sequence: CDR1 ENHRY, CDR2 SYGVKD. This CDR3 is 15 amino acids long. V trimming: 3 bases; J trimming: 2 bases; junction bases outside the gene matches: 4. The CDR3 nucleotides read TGTGCCATCAGTGACCCTAGCGGTCCCTACAATGAGCAGTTCTTC. It translates to CAISDPSGPYNEQFF.

This clonotype was recorded at least ten times. The chain couples TRBV11-2 to TRBJ2-5, with D possibly matching TRBD1 (6 bases). V lost 5 bases, J lost 1 base, and 11 bases lay in between. CDR3 length: 14 residues. Germline V gives CDR1 SGHAT, CDR2 FQNNGV. The CDR3 DNA sequence: TGTGCCAGCAGCCTGATGGACAGCCAAGAGACCCAGTACTTC. It translates to CASSLMDSQETQYF.

A note on this clonotype: Mismatch with germline at one junction end may stem from a read error. This rearrangement joins TRBV12-3 or TRBV12-4 to TRBJ1-2; TRBD1 is a possible D gene (6 bases). CDR3 length: 14 amino acids. In DNA, the CDR3 is TGTGCCAGCAGTTTTGGTCTGAACAGGGCTGGCGACACCTTC. Translated, it gives CASSFGLNRAGDTF.